This T cell receptor beta chain was documented in a study of cytomegalovirus exposure and HLA in healthy donors (dated by TCRdb to the late 2010s). With respect to the entire study: According to an earlier analysis of around 600 of the donors, roughly 180 million T cells yielded roughly 100 million unique TCR beta sequences and more than 250 Gb of sequence data. A later genetic analysis took genome-wide SNP genotypes for about 55% of the 666 donors and used that subset as a discovery cohort. On average, roughly 240,000 unique TCR beta nucleotide sequences were sequenced per donor among about 400 genotyped donors of the cohort, with approximately 18% of those sequences being non-productive. The study aimed to test whether cataloging public T cell receptors could reveal signatures of past pathogen exposure. Along with the approximately 670-subject first cohort, a separate validation cohort of some 130 different subjects was used. All discovery cohort repertoires had been generated on a single sequencing platform. Typing coverage varied by locus: about 620-630 donors for A, B, C, DRB1 and DQB1; approximately 560 for DQA1; over 600 for DPA1; roughly 470 for DPB1. A later analysis re-analyzed previously published TCR beta repertoires from 666 donors and added high-resolution HLA genotyping to study TCR occurrence patterns. To predict cytomegalovirus infection status, the study combined high-throughput TCR immunosequencing, statistical association of individual TCRs with disease status, and machine learning. To decide whether each TCR beta V gene segment behaved as functional or pseudogenic, an earlier analysis of approximately 620 of the donors relied on high-throughput TCR beta sequencing. Roughly five DR-DQ haplotypes were handled as single units for association and clustering, since linkage in the cohort was strong. The study profiled the T cell repertoires of approximately 700 subjects by immunosequencing and related them to cytomegalovirus serostatus. Among the approximately 400 genotyped donors, around 81% belonged to the genetic ancestry cluster associated with self-reported Caucasian donors. Class I and class II HLA loci were covered by the typing at four-digit resolution. Donor age, sex, ethnicity and CMV serostatus were compiled alongside the repertoire data. The later analysis used no new phenotypic data to find candidate immune exposures, relying instead on TCR beta sequences and their occurrence across donors. An early release covering approximately 600 HLA-typed donors comprised about 310 gigabases of sequencing data and 85 million to 100 million unique TCR sequences.

General conclusions and limits of the study: A group of highly shared sequence variants was considered likely to be a technical artifact of the sequencing pipeline. Presence/absence analyses assumed roughly uniform sequencing depth across donors, an assumption that may not hold. Specific HLA alleles were associated with 16,951 TCR beta sequences at a false discovery rate of 0.05 in a later analysis. Assigning TCR associations to individual alleles was difficult when HLA alleles, especially DR and DQ, strongly co-occurred. In a later analysis, several top co-occurrence clusters were reported to appear linked to parvovirus B19, influenza, CMV and Epstein-Barr virus. Compared with the roughly 720-donor mean, donors in an Asian-associated ancestry cluster had fewer N-insertions in productive TCRs, according to a later genetic analysis. Because counts were too low, about 17 rarely observed V segments, including chromosome 9 orphons, were excluded from the earlier analysis of several hundred of the donors. An earlier analysis of several hundred of the donors showed that most TCR beta V segments appeared in productive rearrangements either about 90% or about 30% of the time, which broadly matched IMGT annotations. The only immune exposure information available for the cohort was CMV serostatus. Most CMV-associated TCR beta chains appeared to be HLA-restricted in a later analysis, and the HLA associations seemed to be driven largely by CMV exposure. Linkage disequilibrium might explain the correlated functional status among segregating V segments, but an unknown experimental factor could not be ruled out. Three of the identified cytomegalovirus-associated TCR beta chains were confirmed in vitro to be specific for cytomegalovirus antigens. Cytomegalovirus status was reported to be diagnosed by the classifier with high specificity and sensitivity in both the original and validation cohorts. A total of around 150 TCR beta chains were listed by the study as associated with cytomegalovirus. In a later analysis, HLA-associated TCR beta chains were found to be more clonally expanded and to have lower generation probabilities than equally common non-associated chains. HLA typing was unavailable for some donors at each locus, so association tests used only the typed subset. In this cohort, only TCR beta chains were sequenced, and detectable features were limited by the absence of alpha or paired-chain data. V-gene and J-gene trimming of TCR beta chains was associated with a missense DCLRE1C variant in a later genetic analysis, and the association was replicated in an independent cohort. While some public TCRs were present in many individuals, most TCR sequences turned up only very rarely across donors. Some IMGT-functional V segments, including TRBV6-2 and TRBV6-3, could not be distinguished by the 87-base-pair reads and were therefore excluded. A further reported finding was that TCR beta sequences accurately predicted the HLA-A and HLA-B alleles for most subjects in the first cohort. In a later analysis, the rate of TCR association differed among HLA loci, with DRB1 alleles having the most associated TCRs and HLA-C alleles having the fewest. It was suggested by the authors that the approach could potentially be generalized to other disease states and immunological phenotypes.

The cohort was made up of hundreds of healthy bone marrow donors. All cohort members were sampled while nominally healthy, although unrecorded immune exposures were likely present. The donor tested CMV seronegative and was one of the 352 seronegative cohort members. Each donor provided a peripheral blood sample, and peripheral blood mononuclear cells were used for TCR beta sequencing. Genomic DNA extraction from the blood cell samples was performed with the Qiagen DNeasy Blood Extraction Kit. In the germline V gene, CDR1 corresponds to MDHEN and CDR2 to SYDVKM. From the cysteine up to the phenylalanine, the CDR3 has a length of 15 residues. Only the CDR3 part of the read is kept: 45 bases, read in frame from the first base. The junction shows trimming of 7 bases on V and 12 bases on J, and the gene matches do not reach 17 bases of it. As for this clone: The specificity of this receptor is unknown. No clone much larger than this one lies a single base away; base qualities are absent.

The library was obtained by the immunoSEQ multiplex PCR assay. For the multiplex PCR, a mixture combining 60 forward primers for TCR Vbeta segments and 13 reverse primers for TCR Jbeta segments was used. Amplification of the CDR3 region of rearranged TCR beta genes was performed with a multiplex PCR assay on genomic DNA. The amplified TCR beta libraries were sequenced on the Illumina HiSeq System as 87-base-pair reads. In the source study's methods: A later analysis counted about 80 million unique TCR beta chains across the 550 to 800 repertoires, and about 10 million of these chains were shared by at least two donors. To remove PCR and sequencing errors, raw reads were error-corrected and collapsed into unique sequences using a nearest-neighbor algorithm that merged closely related sequences. CDR3 sequences were aligned to IMGT reference sequences to assign V, D and J gene segments. For a sequence to be retained, at least a six-nucleotide match to both a V gene segment and a J gene segment was required. Rearrangements were called productive when the CDR3 lacked stop codons and stayed in frame with V and J; all others were non-productive. CDR3 was defined according to IMGT convention as the region running from the second conserved V-encoded cysteine to the conserved J-encoded phenylalanine. In an earlier analysis of 500 to 650 of the donors, sequences lacking an unambiguous match to a single V gene segment were excluded. An earlier analysis of 587 of the donors classified V segments as functional when productive rearrangements were above 56.7% and as segregating when the standard deviation between donors was above 5%. A statistical classification framework was developed to diagnose cytomegalovirus status using the catalog of TCR beta chain sequences. In a later analysis, TCR nucleotide sequences were compared against IMGT/GENE-DB human TR gene sequences so that V and J genes could be assigned. Using the TCRdist pipeline, a later analysis assigned CDR3 sequences along with most-parsimonious VDJ recombination scenarios. In a later analysis, every TCR beta chain was defined by the combination of its CDR3 amino acid sequence and its V-gene family, and reads without a unique V-gene family were dropped. A later analysis removed 500 to 650 highly shared, low-generation-probability nucleotide sequences to deal with suspected cross-contamination and a sequencing artifact. A later analysis calculated a clonal expansion index for each public chain from normalized within-repertoire ranks of inferred template counts. In a later analysis, generation probabilities were computed with a VDJ recombination model fitted to out-of-frame rearrangements, and the resulting probabilities were checked against IGoR. A later analysis scored TCR-TCR, TCR-HLA and TCR-CMV co-occurrence with hypergeometric tests, applying a repertoire-size bias correction to TCR pairs. False discovery rates were estimated in a later analysis by permuting HLA or CMV assignments 20 times. A later analysis grouped co-occurring TCRs with DBSCAN, adding TCRdist sequence similarity when clustering within HLA-allele-positive subsets. For co-occurrence clustering, repertoires with fewer than 30,000 or more than 120,000 public chains were excluded, along with four or five repertoires with anomalous nucleotide sharing. TCRdb took this table from immuneACCESS and kept in-frame rearrangements with V and J called. Such tables lack part of the clones; where checked against another copy, unresolved V genes explain under half of the gap, and the rest is unexplained. V and J calls and clone size come straight from that table; D and trimming were deduced from the DNA. The sample data list about 200,000 clones, and 85% of these were observed just once. Of the sample, 2.3% falls within the top ten clones.

This receptor chain uses TRBV28 and TRBJ2-1; TRBD2 lines up with 8 middle nucleotides. This TCR came from a woman aged 50 to 65 in good health and CMV-seronegative. Sequenced material: PBMCs. CDR3 protein: CASMTGGTSGGSQFF. The DNA reads TGTGCCAGCATGACGGGGGGGACTAGTGGGGGTTCGCAGTTCTTC. The CDR3 plus the reference TRBV28 and TRBJ2-1 genes for the other parts give the full variable domain: DVKVTQSSRYLVKRTGEKVFLECVQDMDHENMFWYRQDPGLGLRLIYFSYDVKMKEKGDIPEGYSVSREKKERFSLILESASTNQTSMYLCASMTGGTSGGSQFFGPGTRLTVL.